The 18 T cell receptor beta chains below all came from one sample that was sequenced in a study of T-cell reconstitution after alpha-beta-depleted transplantation in children. TCRbeta library preparation incorporated unique molecular identifiers. Each CDR3 protein gets one entry after TCRdb re-called the PCR reads with MiXCR. The repertoire holds more than 250,000 distinct CDR3 sequences, with about 10% as singletons. This sample comprised PBMCs from the stem cell graft donor, obtained from the stem cell graft. These receptors all stem from a human donor who donated a stem cell graft to a child with SCID.

Only a few counts were recorded for this clonotype. The chain is built from TRBV10-3 and TRBJ1-3; D is undetermined. V lost 7 bases and J lost 4, with 17 bases in between. Germline V gene sequence: CDR1 ENHRY, CDR2 SYGVKD. The CDR3 extends over 15 amino acids. The CDR3 here is CAITEVVGSGNTIYF. In nucleotides, the CDR3 is TGTGCCATCACCGAGGTCGTTGGGTCGGGAAACACCATATATTTT.

The V call is TRBV19, the J call TRBJ1-5, with D hard to call. Germline-derived CDR1 and CDR2 are LNHDA and SQIVND (reference sequence). The V end was cut by 6 bases, the J end by 1 base, with 4 bases between. This CDR3 contains 12 residues. CDR3 DNA sequence: TGTGCCAGTAGGGACAGCAATCAGCCCCAGCATTTT. Translating it yields CASRDSNQPQHF. Together with reference TRBV19 and TRBJ1-5, the CDR3 gives the full variable domain: DGGITQSPKYLFRKEGQNVTLSCEQNLNHDAMYWYRQDPGQGLRLIYYSQIVNDFQKGDIAEGYSVSREKKESFPLTVTSAQKNPTAFYLCASRDSNQPQHFGDGTRLSIL.

This clonotype was observed a few times. The rearrangement links TRBV5-5 to TRBJ2-2; possibly TRBD2 for D (5 bases). Germline-derived CDR1 and CDR2 are SGHKS and YYEKEE (reference sequence). Trimming stripped 0 bases from V and 3 bases from J, with 9 bases between. CDR3 length equals 15 residues. Written as DNA, the CDR3 is TGTGCCAGCAGCTTGGTCGGGAAGTACACCGGGGAGCTGTTTTTT. It specifies CASSLVGKYTGELFF.

Only a few counts were recorded for this clonotype. The V and J genes are TRBV7-9 and TRBJ1-2; 7 nucleotides align to TRBD1. Germline loops: CDR1 SEHNR, CDR2 FQNEAQ (reference sequence). With V trimmed by 5 bases and J by 3 bases, 9 bases remained unmatched. CDR3 size: 15 residues. As DNA, the CDR3 is TGTGCCAGCAGCGCAGGGGGACACCTCGACTATGGCTACACCTTC. Amino acids: CASSAGGHLDYGYTF.

The chain employs TRBV7-9 and TRBJ2-7; D gene ambiguous. The germline V and J ends were trimmed by 1 base and 2 bases, with 15 bases remaining between them. There are 16 residues in the CDR3. Germline-derived CDR1 and CDR2 are SEHNR and FQNEAQ (reference sequence). Written as DNA, the CDR3 is TGTGCCAGCAGCTTAGTCATAGGTTTTCTTACCTACGAGCAGTACTTC. Translation: CASSLVIGFLTYEQYF. Variable domain in full (rest from reference TRBV7-9 and TRBJ2-7): DTGVSQNPRHKITKRGQNVTFRCDPISEHNRLYWYRQTLGQGPEFLTYFQNEAQLEKSRLLSDRFSAERPKGSFSTLEIQRTEQGDSAMYLCASSLVIGFLTYEQYFGPGTRLTVT.

This chain links TRBV14 with TRBJ1-2; D unclear. The germline gives CDR1 SGHDN, CDR2 FVKESK. CDR3 length equals 12 residues. Trimming pared 5 bases from V and 8 bases from J, leaving 12 bases between. In DNA, the CDR3 is TGTGCCAGCAGCAAAGGACCGTTGGGCTACACCTTC. Amino acid sequence: CASSKGPLGYTF.

This clonotype was recorded a few times. The chain links TRBV12-3 or TRBV12-4 to TRBJ2-2; D not certain. The CDR3 totals 14 residues. With 7 bases removed from V and 3 bases from J, the gap between germline ends came to 12 bases. The CDR3 is CASTTFGDTGELFF. CDR3 nucleotide sequence: TGTGCCAGCACTACTTTTGGGGACACCGGGGAGCTGTTTTTT.

The rearrangement joins TRBV29-1 to TRBJ2-7; 11 bases align to TRBD1. The length of the CDR3 is 12 residues. In germline, CDR1 is SQVTM, CDR2 ANQGSEA. J gave up 6 bases and V 5 bases, and 3 bases lay outside the gene matches. CDR3 in DNA: TGCAGCGTTACCGGGACAGGGGGCGAGCAGTACTTC. This sequence encodes CSVTGTGGEQYF.

This rearrangement joins TRBV9 to TRBJ2-4; no reliable D call. The CDR3 is 16 residues long. The V and J ends lost 0 bases and 8 bases respectively, with 18 bases between them. CDR1 SGDLS and CDR2 YYNGEE come from the germline V gene. CDR3 DNA sequence: TGTGCCAGCAGCGTAGAGGGTAAAGGGAATTTCGACATTCAGTACTTC. It specifies CASSVEGKGNFDIQYF.

This clonotype was counted at least ten times. The chain has TRBV29-1 and TRBJ1-1, with no clear D. The germline V and J ends were trimmed by 7 bases and 4 bases, with 13 bases remaining between them. This CDR3 contains 12 residues. Germline V gene data show CDR1 as SQVTM and CDR2 as ANQGSEA. The CDR3 nucleotides read TGCAGCGCCGTCTGGGATCCCACTGAAGCTTTCTTT. Protein: CSAVWDPTEAFF.

This sequence joins TRBV7-6 and TRBJ2-2; TRBD1 aligns across 12 bases. CDR3 length: 16 residues. V trimming: 2 bases; J trimming: 6 bases; junction bases outside the gene matches: 4. Germline V gene sequence: CDR1 SGHVS, CDR2 FNYEAQ. CDR3 nucleotides: TGTGCCAGCAGCTTAATGGGACAGGGGGCCTCCGGGGAGCTGTTTTTT. Amino acids: CASSLMGQGASGELFF.

The J gene is TRBJ2-1, the V gene TRBV5-6; D possibly corresponds to TRBD2 (6 bases). The V end lost 3 bases, the J end lost 2 bases, and 15 bases lay between the germline ends. CDR1 is SGHDT, CDR2 YYEEEE, per germline. This CDR3 region has 16 residues. In DNA, the CDR3 is TGTGCCAGCAGCTCAAGGAGGGCAGATACCTACAATGAGCAGTTCTTC. It specifies CASSSRRADTYNEQFF.

V and J are TRBV6-5 and TRBJ2-2, with 10 bases identical to TRBD1. CDR1 MNHEY and CDR2 SVGAGI come from the germline V gene. V dropped 5 bases and J dropped 5; count of bases not matched to a gene: 11. The CDR3 loop spans 17 amino acids. The CDR3 bases are TGTGCCAGCAGTATCGACAGGGGGCTTTTGAGAACCGGGGAGCTGTTTTTT. It specifies CASSIDRGLLRTGELFF.

The chain recombines TRBV11-2 with TRBJ2-1; no definite D call. CDR1 is SGHAT and CDR2 is FQNNGV in the germline V gene. This CDR3 contains 17 residues. Trimming left V 4 bases short and J 6 bases short, with 22 bases between. CDR3 in DNA: TGTGCCAGCAGCTCCTACCTCAGCAGGATCACGGGCAATGAGCAGTTCTTC. This translates into CASSSYLSRITGNEQFF.

In this sample, this clonotype turned up many times. V usage is TRBV25-1 and J usage is TRBJ2-5; D remains ambiguous. The CDR3 is 11 residues long. Germline V gene lookup returns CDR1 MGHDK and CDR2 SYGVNS. Trimming took off 3 bases at V and 7 bases at J, with 6 bases between the two ends. CDR3 DNA sequence: TGTGCCAGCAGTGACCTGGGGACCCAGTACTTC. As protein: CASSDLGTQYF.

This clonotype was picked up a small number of times. This rearrangement joins TRBV7-9 to TRBJ1-2, with unresolved D. V lost 6 bases and J 5 bases, leaving 10 bases between the germline ends. This CDR3 has 12 amino acids. Germline values: CDR1 SEHNR, CDR2 FQNEAQ (reference sequence). The chain's CDR3 is CASSRAAYGYTF. Written as DNA, the CDR3 is TGTGCCAGCAGTCGGGCGGCTTATGGCTACACCTTC.

This clonotype has a count of ten or more. The chain couples TRBV12-3 or TRBV12-4 to TRBJ2-4, with 7 bases matching TRBD2. CDR3 size: 15 residues. V dropped 6 bases and J dropped 5; count of bases not matched to a gene: 10. The CDR3 region has the DNA TGTGCCAGCAGCCGCGGCGGGGGAACTCAAAACATTCAGTACTTC. Encoded protein: CASSRGGGTQNIQYF.

V usage is TRBV7-6 and J usage is TRBJ2-7, with D possibly being TRBD1 or TRBD2 (5 bases each). The V gene lost 5 bases and the J gene lost 5 bases, with 19 bases spanning the gap. The germline V gene has CDR1 SGHVS and CDR2 FNYEAQ. The CDR3 length is 15 residues. The DNA of the CDR3 is TGTGCCAGCAGCCCCTTGAGGGGTGGTATCCACGAGCAGTACTTC. Translated, it gives CASSPLRGGIHEQYF.